The 23 T cell receptor beta chains below all came from one sample that was sequenced in a study of regulatory T cells in long-lasting Graves disease. Arm-PCR of CDR3 regions with iRepertoire HTBI primers generated TCR beta libraries. TCRdb reanalysed the multiplex PCR reads using MiXCR and keeps one entry per CDR3 protein. The sample carries approximately 210,000 distinct CDR3 sequences, approximately 20% recorded once. Indicated time point: newly diagnosed GD, antithyroid drugs for less than 3 months. RNA extracted from PBMCs served as the sequencing template. The sequencing here drew on peripheral blood mononuclear cells (PBMCs), taken at new diagnosis, from a patient treated with antithyroid drugs. The receptor source for this set is a female donor with Graves disease.

Turning to this clonotype: It is likely a read error: a sequence one base away is far more abundant. The chain couples TRBV7-2 to TRBJ2-7; no definite D call. Deletions cut 8 bases from V and 7 bases from J, with 18 bases between. The CDR3 sequence is 13 residues long. The germline gives CDR1 SGHTA, CDR2 FQGNSA. The CDR3 region has the DNA TGTGCCAGCTCCTTGGCCTCCTACAATGAGCAGTACTTC. The encoded protein is CASSLASYNEQYF.

The sample holds many counts of this clonotype. V is TRBV3-1 and J is TRBJ1-4; D not resolved. Germline CDR1 reads LGHDT; CDR2 reads YNNKEL (reference sequence). CDR3 length equals 16 residues. Trimming stripped 4 bases from V and 2 bases from J, with 14 bases between. The DNA of the CDR3 is TGTGCCAGCAGCCTCGTGGGAGGTAGGACTAATGAAAAACTGTTTTTT. The encoded protein is CASSLVGGRTNEKLFF.

This clonotype was recorded a few times. The chain employs TRBV11-2 and TRBJ2-5; D may be TRBD1 (6 bases). The CDR3 spans 16 residues. In germline, CDR1 is SGHAT, CDR2 FQNNGV. V was trimmed by 2 bases and J by 0 bases, leaving 13 bases between them. CDR3 amino acids: CASSLTGTLYQETQYF. The CDR3 bases are TGTGCCAGCAGCTTAACCGGGACATTGTACCAAGAGACCCAGTACTTC.

In its sample, this clonotype was seen a few times. A much bigger clone sits one base away, suggesting this may be a read error. The V and J genes are TRBV5-1 and TRBJ1-2; 7 bases fit TRBD1. V trimming: 4 bases; J trimming: 5 bases; junction bases outside the gene matches: 8. CDR1 and CDR2 from the germline V gene are SGHRS and YFSETQ. The CDR3 sequence is 14 residues long. CDR3 in amino acids: CASSVMGQSYGYTF. In DNA, the CDR3 is TGCGCCAGCAGCGTCATGGGACAGAGTTATGGCTACACCTTC.

This clonotype was counted at least ten times. The J gene is TRBJ2-5, the V gene TRBV24-1, with 8 bases aligning to TRBD2. Trimming at V came to 3 bases and at J to 2 bases, leaving 10 bases not matched to a gene. In germline, CDR1 is KGHDR, CDR2 SFDVKD. CDR3 length: 17 amino acids. This CDR3 reads CATSDNSGDDLQETQYF. In nucleotides, the CDR3 is TGTGCCACCAGTGATAATAGCGGGGACGACCTACAAGAGACCCAGTACTTC.

This clonotype was detected ten times or more. The chain joins TRBV28 to TRBJ1-1; a possible D gene is TRBD1 (5 bases). Trimming shortened V by 6 bases and J by 10 bases, and 15 bases separated the two germline ends. This CDR3 contains 12 residues. Per the germline V gene, CDR1 is MDHEN and CDR2 is SYDVKM. CDR3 in amino acids: CASRGPGFAAFF. As DNA, the CDR3 is TGTGCCAGCAGGGGACCAGGGTTTGCAGCTTTCTTT.

This chain uses TRBV6-2 or TRBV6-3 with TRBJ2-7; weak D call: TRBD1 (5 bases). V dropped 4 bases and J dropped 4 bases, with 14 bases sitting between them. The CDR3 length is 14 residues. The germline V gene has CDR1 MNHEY and CDR2 SVGEGT. The CDR3 protein is CASSFSGSWYEQYF. CDR3 sequence (DNA): TGTGCCAGCAGTTTCTCAGGGTCATGGTACGAGCAGTACTTC.

This clonotype was seen ten or more times. CDR3 sequence reads: CASSVAGQQETQYF. The CDR3 coding sequence is TGTGCCAGCAGCGTAGCGGGACAGCAAGAGACCCAGTACTTC. The gene calls are TRBV9 and TRBJ2-5, with 7 bases lining up with TRBD1. This CDR3 has 14 residues. Germline CDR1 and CDR2: SGDLS and YYNGEE. Germline trimming cut 0 bases from V and 2 bases from J; bases unmatched to any gene: 1.

There are many counts of this clonotype. The genes are TRBV6-2 or TRBV6-3 and TRBJ2-1; D unresolved. Trimming took off 4 bases at V and 8 bases at J, with 6 bases between the two ends. Germline V lookup: CDR1 MNHEY, CDR2 SVGEGT. The CDR3 has 11 residues. The DNA of the CDR3 is TGTGCCAGCAGTTTCCGGGATGAGCAGTTCTTC. Its translation: CASSFRDEQFF.

This clonotype was observed at least ten times. V gene TRBV7-9 combines with J gene TRBJ2-1, with 12 nucleotides matching TRBD2. Germline CDR1 is SEHNR and CDR2 is FQNEAQ (reference sequence). The J segment lost 4 bases and the V segment lost 2 bases, leaving 12 bases of the junction unmatched. There are 19 residues in the CDR3. The CDR3 reads CASSLYGLAGGSRYNEQFF. CDR3 in DNA: TGTGCCAGCAGCTTATATGGGCTAGCGGGAGGGTCCCGATACAATGAGCAGTTCTTC.

The rearrangement links TRBV2 to TRBJ1-6, with 7 nucleotides matching TRBD1. This CDR3 has 15 amino acids. Germline trimming cut 4 bases from V and 8 bases from J; bases unmatched to any gene: 8. CDR1 is SNHLY and CDR2 is FYNNEI in the germline V gene. The CDR3 coding sequence is TGTGCCAGCAGTGGACAGGGATTTAAGGATTCACCCCTCCACTTT. Translation gives CASSGQGFKDSPLHF.

This clonotype has at least ten counts. The V call is TRBV19, the J call TRBJ2-2, with 8 bases aligning to TRBD2. Germline assignment: CDR1 LNHDA and CDR2 SQIVND (reference sequence). CDR3 length: 15 amino acids. V lost 4 bases, J lost 7 bases, and 8 bases stayed unmatched. CDR3 protein: CASSTPGGGGGELFF. For the CDR3, the DNA is TGTGCCAGTAGTACCCCCGGGGGGGGGGGCGGGGAGCTGTTTTTT.

This clonotype was recorded at least ten times. The rearrangement uses TRBV20-1 and TRBJ2-1; D possibly uses TRBD1 or TRBD2 (6 bases each). This CDR3 region has 16 residues. Germline CDR1 is DFQATT and CDR2 is SNEGSKA (reference sequence). The germline V and J ends were trimmed by 5 bases and 0 bases, with 17 bases remaining between them. As DNA, the CDR3 is TGCAGTGCTGAGGGGGGTAGCGAAAGCTCCTACAATGAGCAGTTCTTC. This sequence encodes CSAEGGSESSYNEQFF.

This chain uses TRBV5-1 with TRBJ2-7; the match to TRBD2 covers 7 bases. There are 16 residues in the CDR3. CDR1 is SGHRS, CDR2 YFSETQ, per germline. Losses at the gene ends were 4 bases for V and 2 bases for J; bases not matched to a gene: 12. The CDR3 region is CASSIGGTTSPYEQYF. The DNA of the CDR3 is TGCGCCAGCAGCATCGGGGGGACTACTTCGCCCTACGAGCAGTACTTC.

This clonotype was seen many times. The chain recombines TRBV24-1 with TRBJ1-1, with D possibly TRBD1 on 5 matching bases. CDR1 is KGHDR and CDR2 is SFDVKD in the germline V gene. The CDR3 is 15 amino acids. Trimming shortened V by 2 bases and J by 6 bases, and 15 bases separated the two germline ends. DNA of the CDR3: TGTGCCACCAGTGATTCTGACTCTCCCAGGGCTGAAGCTTTCTTT. It is translated as CATSDSDSPRAEAFF.

The chain is built from TRBV12-5 and TRBJ2-3; 10 nucleotides align to TRBD2. This CDR3 comprises 15 residues. Trimming removed 4 bases from V and 2 bases from J; junction bases left unmatched: 3. Per the germline V gene, CDR1 is LGHNT and CDR2 is FRNRAP. This CDR3 is CASGSAGGTTDTQYF. Here the CDR3 DNA reads TGTGCTAGTGGTTCAGCGGGAGGGACCACAGATACGCAGTATTTT. The full variable domain, in which reference TRBV12-5 and TRBJ2-3 provide the parts outside the CDR3, is DARVTQTPRHKVTEMGQEVTMRCQPILGHNTVFWYRQTMMQGLELLAYFRNRAPLDDSGMPKDRFSAEMPDATLATLKIQPSEPRDSAVYFCASGSAGGTTDTQYFGPGTRLTVL.

This clonotype was seen ten or more times. V is TRBV5-5 and J is TRBJ2-7, with 9 bases lining up with TRBD2. Looked up from germline, CDR1 is SGHKS and CDR2 is YYEKEE (reference sequence). This CDR3 is 16 amino acids long. V was pared by 4 bases and J by 4 bases, with 12 bases of the junction left unmatched. The CDR3 DNA sequence: TGTGCCAGCAGCCCAGCCCAGGATAGCGGGAGATACGAGCAGTACTTC. The encoded protein is CASSPAQDSGRYEQYF.

This clonotype was seen at least ten times. The chain joins TRBV14 to TRBJ2-1, with 14 bases aligning to TRBD2. This CDR3 contains 16 residues. V was pared by 8 bases and J by 6 bases, with 9 bases of the junction left unmatched. The germline CDR1 and CDR2 sequences are SGHDN and FVKESK. The CDR3 loop is CASSPGGTSGGNEQFF. CDR3 bases: TGTGCCAGCTCCCCCGGGGGGACTAGCGGGGGCAATGAGCAGTTCTTC.

This clonotype was observed a few times. This chain joins TRBV4-3 and TRBJ2-2; D remains ambiguous. The CDR3 totals 15 residues. V was pared by 0 bases and J by 7 bases, with 12 bases between. The germline gives CDR1 LGHNA, CDR2 YSLEER. CDR3 in amino acids: CASSQDGRPYGELFF. The CDR3, as DNA: TGCGCCAGCAGCCAAGATGGACGACCCTACGGGGAGCTGTTTTTT.

The CDR3 DNA reads TGTGCCAGCAGCCCTCCCCTTCACCTTCACCTTAACACCGGGGAGCTGTTTTTT. It yields the protein CASSPPLHLHLNTGELFF. V and J are TRBV12-3 or TRBV12-4 and TRBJ2-2; D is uncertain. CDR3 length equals 18 residues. V gave up 6 bases and J gave up 2 bases, with 22 bases separating them.

This clonotype was recorded at least ten times. The V gene is TRBV30, the J gene TRBJ2-2; D is unresolved. Trimming left V 5 bases short and J 4 bases short, with 14 bases between. This CDR3 has 14 residues. CDR1 and CDR2 (germline): GTSNPN, SVGIG (reference sequence). The CDR3 is CAWSHGFSTGELFF. CDR3 nucleotides: TGTGCCTGGTCCCACGGCTTCAGCACCGGGGAGCTGTTTTTT. Complete variable domain (other parts from reference TRBV30 and TRBJ2-2): SQTIHQWPATLVQPVGSPLSLECTVEGTSNPNLYWYRQAAGRGLQLLFYSVGIGQISSEVPQNLSASRPQDRQFILSSKKLLLSDSGFYLCAWSHGFSTGELFFGEGSRLTVL.

This clonotype was seen many times. V gene TRBV6-1 combines with J gene TRBJ2-1; the match to TRBD1 covers 7 bases. Germline CDR1 MNHNS, CDR2 SASEGT. This CDR3 contains 14 residues. Trimming cost V 5 bases and J 8 bases; bases outside gene matches: 9. This CDR3 reads CASSKYGTADEQFF. The CDR3 bases are TGTGCCAGCAGTAAATACGGGACAGCGGATGAGCAGTTCTTC.

The table lists this clonotype with many counts. The chain links TRBV11-3 to TRBJ1-4; 8 positions match TRBD1. The CDR3 runs 17 residues. J lost 7 bases, V lost 3 bases, and 13 bases had no gene match. Per germline, CDR1 SGHNT and CDR2 YENEEA. CDR3 coding DNA: TGTGCCAGCAGCTTGAACATACCCGGACAGGGTGGTGAAAAACTGTTTTTT. Translation gives CASSLNIPGQGGEKLFF.